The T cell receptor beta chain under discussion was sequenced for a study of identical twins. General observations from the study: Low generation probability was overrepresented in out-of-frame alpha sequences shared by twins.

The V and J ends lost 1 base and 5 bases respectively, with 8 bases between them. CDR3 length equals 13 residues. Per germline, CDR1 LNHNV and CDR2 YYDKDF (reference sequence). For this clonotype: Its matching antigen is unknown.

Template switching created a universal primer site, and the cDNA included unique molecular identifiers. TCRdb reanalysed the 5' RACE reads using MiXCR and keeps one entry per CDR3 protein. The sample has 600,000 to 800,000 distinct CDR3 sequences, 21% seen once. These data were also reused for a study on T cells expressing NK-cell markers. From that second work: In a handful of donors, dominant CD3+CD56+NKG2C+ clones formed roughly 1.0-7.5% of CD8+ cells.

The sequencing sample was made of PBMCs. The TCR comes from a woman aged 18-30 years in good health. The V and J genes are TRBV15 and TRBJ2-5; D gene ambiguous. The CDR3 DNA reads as TGTGCCACCAGCAGAGGATTTCGGGAGACCCAGTACTTC. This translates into CATSRGFRETQYF.